Listed here are 20 T cell receptor beta chains from one sample, sequenced in a study of post-analysis software for immune sequencing data. Study conclusions and caveats: The five TRBV segments detected at higher frequency in patients than in controls included TRBV5-6, TRBV5-1 and TRBV20-1.

Built from TCR beta cDNA, the libraries had unique molecular identifiers in them. Using its own MiXCR run on the PCR reads, TCRdb lists one record per CDR3 protein. Among approximately 630,000 distinct CDR3 sequences listed, about 60% were seen once. These receptors have no known antigen. The sequenced sample was blood. These TCRs come from a girl aged 2-10 years with multiple sclerosis.

The V call is TRBV20-1, the J call TRBJ2-1; TRBD2 aligns across 9 bases. The CDR3 sequence is 15 residues long. J gave up 3 bases and V 5 bases, and 8 bases lay outside the gene matches. CDR1 is DFQATT, CDR2 SNEGSKA, per germline (reference sequence). As DNA, the CDR3 is TGCAGTGCTCCGGGACTAGCAGGGAACTACAATGAGCAGTTCTTC. It encodes CSAPGLAGNYNEQFF.

This clonotype has just a few counts. CDR3 bases: TGTGCCAGCAGTAACCAAGGGGTGGAAGAGCAGTACTTC. It specifies CASSNQGVEEQYF. The chain uses TRBV6-6 and TRBJ2-7, with D perhaps TRBD1 (5 bases). Germline V lookup: CDR1 MNHNY, CDR2 SVGAGI (reference sequence). The ends were cut back, 5 bases at V and 7 bases at J, with 15 bases in the middle. The CDR3 has 13 amino acids.

The rearrangement joins TRBV5-1 to TRBJ2-7; TRBD1 aligns across 10 bases. Germline-derived CDR1 and CDR2 are SGHRS and YFSETQ. This CDR3 is built from 16 residues. V was clipped by 4 bases and J by 7 bases; unmatched bases: 14. The CDR3 sequence is CASSPARGTGEEEQYF. CDR3 sequence (DNA): TGCGCCAGCAGCCCCGCTCGGGGGACAGGGGAAGAGGAGCAGTACTTC.

This clonotype was counted between two and nine times. The chain combines TRBV11-1 with TRBJ2-7; D may correspond to TRBD1 or TRBD2 (6 bases each). The germline V gene has CDR1 SGHAT and CDR2 FQDESV (reference sequence). Trimming stripped 5 bases from V and 7 bases from J, with 21 bases between. The CDR3 covers 15 residues. CDR3 sequence reads: CASSTTRWGAREQYF. For the CDR3, the DNA is TGTGCCAGCAGCACTACCCGGTGGGGGGCGCGGGAGCAGTACTTC.

The chain couples TRBV5-5 to TRBJ2-1; D is perhaps TRBD2 (5 bases). The CDR3 covers 15 residues. Trimming took off 0 bases at V and 8 bases at J, with 15 bases between the two ends. Germline CDR1 is SGHKS and CDR2 is YYEKEE (reference sequence). CDR3 nucleotide sequence: TGTGCCAGCAGCTTGGTAGGAGTCCTGGGAGATGAGCAGTTCTTC. This sequence encodes CASSLVGVLGDEQFF.

The chain is built from TRBV27 and TRBJ2-1; 11 bases agree with TRBD2. The germline CDR1 and CDR2 sequences are MNHEY and SMNVEV (reference sequence). With 7 bases clipped from V and 7 bases from J, the junction kept 21 bases outside the gene matches. CDR3 size: 19 residues. The CDR3 spells CASKANRVRASGRMNEQFF. The CDR3 region has the DNA TGTGCCAGCAAAGCTAACAGGGTGAGGGCTAGCGGGAGGATGAATGAGCAGTTCTTC.

The chain has TRBV20-1 and TRBJ1-6; TRBD1 might be the D (6 bases). The CDR3 sequence is 14 residues long. Germline V gene sequence: CDR1 DFQATT, CDR2 SNEGSKA (reference sequence). V gave up 3 bases and J gave up 10 bases, with 16 bases separating them. This CDR3 is CSARDSWVRSPLHF. DNA for the CDR3: TGCAGTGCTAGGGACAGCTGGGTTCGATCACCCCTCCACTTT.

J is TRBJ2-7 and V is TRBV6-5; 7 positions agree with TRBD1. Per the germline V gene, CDR1 is MNHEY and CDR2 is SVGAGI. V shed 6 bases, J shed 4 bases, and the junction held 12 bases outside the gene matches. This CDR3 region has 15 residues. The CDR3 protein is CASSPERTGFYEQYF. The CDR3 region has the DNA TGTGCCAGCAGCCCCGAAAGGACAGGATTTTACGAGCAGTACTTC.

The chain couples TRBV7-9 to TRBJ2-1; D is perhaps TRBD1 (6 bases). V was trimmed by 1 base and J by 5 bases, leaving 12 bases between them. Germline lookup yields CDR1 SEHNR and CDR2 FQNEAQ (reference sequence). The CDR3 consists of 15 residues. The CDR3 loop reads CASSLEGGGNNEQFF. The CDR3 nucleotides are TGTGCCAGCAGCTTAGAAGGGGGTGGAAACAATGAGCAGTTCTTC.

The chain links TRBV28 to TRBJ2-7, with D perhaps matching TRBD1 or TRBD2 (5 bases each). Trimming cost V 2 bases and J 6 bases, with 17 bases left between them. Germline values: CDR1 MDHEN, CDR2 SYDVKM. There are 15 residues in the CDR3. CDR3 protein: CASSLPGTLEAEQYF. In DNA, the CDR3 is TGTGCCAGCAGTTTACCCGGGACCTTAGAGGCCGAGCAGTACTTC.

There are a few counts of this clonotype. The chain uses TRBV7-2 and TRBJ1-1; tentative D call: TRBD1 (5 bases). From germline, CDR1 is SGHTA and CDR2 FQGNSA. Trimming left V 5 bases short and J 1 base short, with 11 bases between. This CDR3 is 14 amino acids long. CDR3 region: CASSPRQTNTEAFF. In DNA form, the CDR3 reads TGTGCCAGCAGCCCACGACAGACGAACACTGAAGCTTTCTTT.

The chain employs TRBV5-6 and TRBJ2-5; D remains unclear. The CDR3 sequence is 14 residues long. Trimming took 0 bases from V and 1 from J, leaving 7 bases between them. Germline V lookup: CDR1 SGHDT, CDR2 YYEEEE. In DNA form, the CDR3 reads TGTGCCAGCAGCTTGGTGGCAGTCCAAGAGACCCAGTACTTC. As protein: CASSLVAVQETQYF.

This sequence joins TRBV9 and TRBJ2-1, with D possibly TRBD1 on 6 matching bases. Deletions cut 2 bases from V and 9 bases from J, with 12 bases between. The CDR3 runs to 13 residues. Germline CDR1 is SGDLS and CDR2 is YYNGEE. CDR3 in amino acids: CASSVVVGGEQFF. DNA for the CDR3: TGTGCCAGCAGCGTCGTAGTAGGGGGTGAGCAGTTCTTC.

The chain has TRBV6-4 and TRBJ2-1; D not certain. Trimming stripped 5 bases from V and 4 bases from J, with 9 bases between. In germline, CDR1 is MRHNA, CDR2 SNTAGT. This CDR3 spans 13 amino acids. The CDR3 protein is CASSPNPYNEQFF. The CDR3 bases are TGTGCCAGCAGTCCGAACCCATACAATGAGCAGTTCTTC.

This rearrangement joins TRBV2 to TRBJ2-5, with TRBD2 matching 7 bases. The DNA end is more similar to TRBJ2-7, so the J call may be wrong. This CDR3 has 14 residues. From germline, CDR1 is SNHLY and CDR2 FYNNEI. CDR3 coding DNA: TGTGCCAGCAGTGAGGCTAGCGGTGAATACGAGCAGTACTTC. Translated: CASSEASGEYEQYF.

This clonotype was detected once. V and J are TRBV29-1 and TRBJ2-5, with unresolved D. The germline V gene encodes CDR1 SQVTM and CDR2 ANQGSEA. The CDR3 is made up of 10 amino acids. Trimming took off 7 bases at V and 3 bases at J, with 6 bases between the two ends. The CDR3 region has the DNA TGCAGCGCCTTTAAAGAGACCCAGTACTTC. Residues: CSAFKETQYF. Full variable domain (outside the CDR3, taken from reference TRBV29-1 and TRBJ2-5): SAVISQKPSRDICQRGTSLTIQCQVDSQVTMMFWYRQQPGQSLTLIATANQGSEATYESGFVIDKFPISRPNLTFSTLTVSNMSPEDSSIYLCSAFKETQYFGPGTRLLVL.

This clonotype came up once. The CDR3 loop is CSARDLVQEYNEQFF. CDR3 nucleotide sequence: TGCAGTGCTAGAGATCTCGTACAGGAATACAATGAGCAGTTCTTC. The chain combines TRBV20-1 with TRBJ2-1; D possibly corresponds to TRBD1 (5 bases). The V end lost 0 bases, the J end lost 4 bases, and 13 bases lay between the germline ends. This CDR3 comprises 15 residues. CDR1 is DFQATT, CDR2 SNEGSKA, per germline (reference sequence).

This clonotype occurred once. This chain links TRBV7-2 with TRBJ2-3, with D maybe TRBD2 (5 bases). Looked up from germline, CDR1 is SGHTA and CDR2 is FQGNSA. The CDR3 covers 15 residues. The V end lost 5 bases, the J end lost 0 bases, and 12 bases lay between the germline ends. Here the CDR3 reads CASSPRRGSTDTQYF. In nucleotides, the CDR3 is TGTGCCAGCAGCCCCCGTCGGGGTAGCACAGATACGCAGTATTTT.

This chain connects TRBV11-2 to TRBJ2-5; possibly TRBD1 for D (5 bases). V was pared by 2 bases and J by 5 bases, with 9 bases between. This CDR3 region has 13 residues. The germline V gene encodes CDR1 SGHAT and CDR2 FQNNGV. The CDR3 protein is CASSLSNRETQYF. The CDR3 DNA follows: TGTGCCAGCAGCTTATCCAACAGGGAGACCCAGTACTTC.

This clonotype was recorded a few times. The rearrangement uses TRBV29-1 and TRBJ2-7; 7 bases fit TRBD1. This CDR3 is 12 amino acids long. Germline CDR1 is SQVTM and CDR2 is ANQGSEA. The junction had 5 bases not matched to a gene; V was cut back by 7 bases and J by 2 bases. This CDR3 is CSARDSAYEQYF. The CDR3 DNA follows: TGCAGCGCCCGGGACAGTGCCTACGAGCAGTACTTC.